The 17 T cell receptor beta chains listed next were all sequenced from one sample in a study of PD-L1 blockade in urothelial cancer. The protocol was immunoSEQ multiplex PCR, while the TCRdb copy is restricted to in-frame clones and leaves out a portion. Of some 66,000 clones listed, about 86% are singletons. The time point is: pretreatment peripheral blood. The sample in question was PBMCs, obtained around atezolizumab (anti-PD-L1) treatment. Receptors were obtained from a man in his sixties with urothelial cancer.

The genes are TRBV18 and TRBJ2-1; TRBD2 aligns across 8 bases. Germline assignment: CDR1 KGHSH and CDR2 LQKENI. With 3 bases clipped from V and 7 bases from J, the junction kept 8 bases outside the gene matches. The CDR3 is 15 amino acids. CDR3 residues: CASSPERGGGNEQFF. The CDR3 DNA sequence: TGTGCCAGCTCACCCGAACGGGGGGGAGGTAATGAGCAGTTCTTC.

The DNA of the CDR3 is TGCGCCAGCAGTGAACCGCGGACCGGGGGGTCGACCTACGAGCAGTACTTC. This encodes CASSEPRTGGSTYEQYF. V usage is TRBV10-2 and J usage is TRBJ2-7, with 7 bases fitting TRBD2. With V trimmed by 3 bases and J by 2 bases, 13 bases remained unmatched. Germline CDR1 reads WSHSY; CDR2 reads SAAADI. The CDR3 spans 17 residues.

The chain recombines TRBV7-9 with TRBJ2-6, with D possibly being TRBD2 (5 bases). The CDR3 has 17 amino acids. Germline V gene data show CDR1 as SEHNR and CDR2 as FQNEAQ (reference sequence). V lost 1 base and J lost 6, with 16 bases in between. In DNA, the CDR3 is TGTGCCAGCAGCTTAGATCGGGGAGCCTCTAAGGCCAACGTCCTGACTTTC. As protein: CASSLDRGASKANVLTF.

The chain uses TRBV28 and TRBJ2-3, with D perhaps TRBD2 (6 bases). The CDR3 has 16 amino acids. Germline V gene data show CDR1 as MDHEN and CDR2 as SYDVKM. Between the trimmed V and J ends, which lost 4 bases and 2 bases, there was a span of 16 bases. CDR3 sequence reads: CASSSWGGAHTDTQYF. The CDR3 DNA reads as TGTGCCAGCAGTTCCTGGGGCGGGGCACACACAGATACGCAGTATTTT.

V usage is TRBV6-5 and J usage is TRBJ1-5; D ambiguous. The CDR3 runs 14 residues. Germline CDR1 MNHEY, CDR2 SVGAGI. V lost 2 bases, J lost 0 bases, and 5 bases lay in between. CDR3 residues: CASSYLNSNQPQHF. CDR3 in DNA: TGTGCCAGCAGTTACCTAAATAGCAATCAGCCCCAGCATTTT.

The table lists this clone with a few counts. The V gene is TRBV5-1, the J gene TRBJ2-1; the match to TRBD1 covers 7 bases. CDR3 size: 17 residues. J was trimmed by 7 bases and V by 1 base; bases with no gene match: 14. The germline gives CDR1 SGHRS, CDR2 YFSETQ. As DNA, the CDR3 is TGCGCCAGCAGCTTGACCCCACCCGGGGCAGGGGGAAATGAGCAGTTCTTC. Translated, it gives CASSLTPPGAGGNEQFF. The whole variable domain, filled in from reference TRBV5-1 and TRBJ2-1, reads KAGVTQTPRYLIKTRGQQVTLSCSPISGHRSVSWYQQTPGQGLQFLFEYFSETQRNKGNFPGRFSGRQFSNSRSEMNVSTLELGDSALYLCASSLTPPGAGGNEQFFGPGTRLTVL.

This chain uses TRBV7-2 with TRBJ1-2, with 8 bases matching TRBD1. V gave up 3 bases and J gave up 5 bases; unmatched junction bases: 5. CDR1 is SGHTA, CDR2 FQGNSA, per germline. This CDR3 is 14 amino acids long. The CDR3 here is CASSFGTGAYGYTF. Here the CDR3 DNA reads TGTGCCAGCAGCTTCGGGACAGGAGCTTATGGCTACACCTTC.

The chain is built from TRBV6-5 and TRBJ1-3; TRBD1 aligns across 8 bases. The CDR3 has 16 amino acids. The trim removed 4 bases at V and 1 base at J, leaving 6 bases unmatched. Per the germline V gene, CDR1 is MNHEY and CDR2 is SVGAGI. The chain's CDR3 is CASSLQGVASGNTIYF. The DNA for the CDR3 is TGTGCCAGCAGTTTACAGGGGGTAGCTTCTGGAAACACCATATATTTT.

This clone was detected only once. The rearrangement uses TRBV19 and TRBJ2-1, with D possibly being TRBD2 (5 bases). Germline assignment: CDR1 LNHDA and CDR2 SQIVND (reference sequence). This CDR3 has 15 residues. The ends were cut back, 4 bases at V and 1 base at J, with 11 bases in the middle. In nucleotides, the CDR3 is TGTGCCAGTAGTAAACGACCGGGATCCTACAATGAGCAGTTCTTC. It encodes CASSKRPGSYNEQFF.

The chain combines TRBV9 with TRBJ2-1; 15 positions agree with TRBD2. Per germline, CDR1 SGDLS and CDR2 YYNGEE. This CDR3 spans 17 amino acids. V trimming: 3 bases; J trimming: 2 bases; junction bases outside the gene matches: 3. The CDR3 region has the DNA TGTGCCAGCAGCGGGACTAGCGGGGGGGGGACCTACAATGAGCAGTTCTTC. This sequence encodes CASSGTSGGGTYNEQFF. Variable domain in full (rest from reference TRBV9 and TRBJ2-1): DSGVTQTPKHLITATGQRVTLRCSPRSGDLSVYWYQQSLDQGLQFLIQYYNGEERAKGNILERFSAQQFPDLHSELNLSSLELGDSALYFCASSGTSGGGTYNEQFFGPGTRLTVL.

This sequence joins TRBV15 and TRBJ1-2, with 7 bases aligning to TRBD1. Germline V gives CDR1 LNHNV, CDR2 YYDKDF (reference sequence). Trimming removed 1 base from V and 6 bases from J; junction bases left unmatched: 2. The CDR3 has 13 residues. This chain's CDR3 is CATSRVDRDGYTF. CDR3 nucleotides: TGTGCCACCAGCAGAGTAGACAGGGATGGCTACACCTTC.

This clone was seen a few times. The CDR3 sequence is CASSSGTGIYEQYF. CDR3 sequence (DNA): TGTGCCAGCAGTTCCGGGACAGGGATATACGAGCAGTACTTC. This chain connects TRBV6-5 to TRBJ2-7; TRBD1 agrees at 9 bases. Germline V CDR1 and CDR2: MNHEY, SVGAGI. This CDR3 has 14 residues. V was clipped by 4 bases and J by 4 bases; unmatched bases: 5.

This chain connects TRBV9 to TRBJ2-3; 10 bases line up with TRBD2. Losses at the gene ends were 3 bases for V and 2 bases for J; bases not matched to a gene: 3. Germline-derived CDR1 and CDR2 are SGDLS and YYNGEE. The CDR3 totals 15 residues. The chain's CDR3 is CASSDLAGVTDTQYF. The CDR3 DNA reads as TGTGCCAGCAGCGATCTAGCGGGGGTCACAGATACGCAGTATTTT.

V usage is TRBV5-4 and J usage is TRBJ2-7; 9 positions agree with TRBD2. The germline V gene encodes CDR1 SGHNT and CDR2 YYREEE (reference sequence). The CDR3 totals 15 residues. V trimming: 2 bases; J trimming: 2 bases; junction bases outside the gene matches: 5. CDR3 nucleotide sequence: TGTGCCAGCAGCTTTGGTCTAGCGGGGACCTACGAGCAGTACTTC. It encodes CASSFGLAGTYEQYF.

J is TRBJ1-6 and V is TRBV5-1; 7 nucleotides match TRBD1. CDR1 and CDR2 from the germline V gene are SGHRS and YFSETQ. This CDR3 region has 14 residues. V dropped 4 bases and J dropped 5; count of bases not matched to a gene: 3. The CDR3 reads CASSGGQNNSPLHF. For the CDR3, the DNA is TGCGCCAGCAGCGGGGGACAGAATAATTCACCCCTCCACTTT.

Only a few counts were recorded for this clone. The chain combines TRBV30 with TRBJ2-7; D unclear. The V and J ends lost 2 bases and 7 bases respectively, with 12 bases between them. CDR3 size: 12 residues. CDR1 is GTSNPN and CDR2 is SVGIG in the germline V gene (reference sequence). The CDR3 loop reads CAWSPNMWEQYF. The CDR3 region has the DNA TGTGCCTGGAGTCCTAATATGTGGGAGCAGTACTTC.

This clone was observed a few times. The chain is built from TRBV5-1 and TRBJ1-1; 7 nucleotides align to TRBD1. The CDR3 spans 13 residues. From germline, CDR1 is SGHRS and CDR2 YFSETQ. With 4 bases clipped from V and 7 bases from J, the junction kept 7 bases outside the gene matches. The CDR3 region is CASSRGQTGEAFF. The CDR3 nucleotides read TGCGCCAGCAGCAGGGGACAGACGGGTGAAGCTTTCTTT.